This T cell receptor (beta chain) derives from a study of tumor-infiltrating lymphocytes in primary liver carcinoma. Of note for this clonotype: Its matching antigen is unknown. A read error may explain this, as a much larger clone is one base away.

Joint extraction of RNA and DNA used roughly 19-32 mg of bulk tissue that was unsorted. Study-wide points: Detection in all five tumor regions applied to only about 7.5-25% of top clones.

Looked up from germline, CDR1 is LNHDA and CDR2 is SQIVND (reference sequence). V was cut by 6 bases and J by 9 bases, with 12 bases left in between. The length of the CDR3 is 12 residues. Using a constant-region primer together with ProtoScript II reverse transcriptase, TCR beta cDNA was made from 500 ng of total RNA. The TCR beta library was amplified through three nested multiplex PCR rounds in a modified ARM-PCR procedure. Investigators reported that the first two PCR rounds, at roughly 11 cycles each, used TRBV1-TRBV30 forward primers with a C-beta reverse primer. TCRdb ran MiXCR on the multiplex PCR reads and lists one entry per CDR3 protein. The table shows approximately 45,000 distinct CDR3 sequences, with about 73% occurring only once.

This sequence originates from a middle-aged man with primary liver carcinoma and hepatitis B virus infection. The specimen was liver tumor tissue from sampling region 2. As for subset: tumor region T2, inferior pole. The V and J genes are TRBV19 and TRBJ2-1; D perhaps matches TRBD2 (5 bases). The CDR3 reads CASSGIRGEQFF. The CDR3 DNA reads as TGTGCCAGTAGCGGGATCCGGGGTGAGCAGTTCTTC.